This TCR beta chain came from a study of T cells after yellow fever vaccination. TCRdb reprocessed the 5' RACE reads via MiXCR and lists one record per CDR3 protein. Of hundreds of thousands of distinct CDR3 sequences in the sample, about 13% were seen once. V lost 5 bases and J 4 bases, leaving 11 bases between the germline ends. CDR1 is MGHDK and CDR2 is SYGVNS in the germline V gene. The CDR3 runs 13 residues. This clonotype occurred a few times. The chain has TRBV25-1 and TRBJ1-2; D possibly corresponds to TRBD1 (6 bases). Sequenced here: PBMCs, sampled on the day of the yellow fever booster vaccination. The TCR sequence derives from a man aged 25-45 years who received the YFV17D yellow fever vaccine. CDR3 protein: CASSNTGRYGYTF. CDR3 nucleotide sequence: TGTGCCAGCAGTAATACAGGGCGCTATGGCTACACCTTC.